This T cell receptor (beta chain) was documented in a study of T cells in localized non-small cell lung cancer. Comment on this clone: Its antigen remains unknown.

Regarding the study as a whole: The tumor had only one region sequenced, so heterogeneity remains possible. The study linked higher blood T cell density to longer overall survival. The study detected a median approximately 57 of the top 100 tumor clones in adjacent lung.

This CDR3 spans 12 amino acids. V gave up 5 bases and J gave up 3 bases, with 8 bases separating them. Germline V lookup: CDR1 SGHAT, CDR2 FQNNGV. Profiled with immunoSEQ multiplex PCR; TCRdb holds only in-frame clones, not every one. The table shows tens of thousands of clones, with roughly 89% occurring only once. The material sequenced was peripheral blood, taken before any cancer treatment. This TCR derives from a male donor older than 55 with stage I squamous cell lung carcinoma. The chain joins TRBV11-2 to TRBJ2-7; D not resolved. DNA of the CDR3: TGTGCCAGCAGCAAGACGGGCTACGAGCAGTACTTC. Translated, it gives CASSKTGYEQYF. The variable domain in full, completed from reference TRBV11-2 and TRBJ2-7, reads EAGVAQSPRYKIIEKRQSVAFWCNPISGHATLYWYQQILGQGPKLLIQFQNNGVVDDSQLPKDRFSAERLKGVDSTLKIQPAKLEDSAVYLCASSKTGYEQYFGPGTRLTVT.